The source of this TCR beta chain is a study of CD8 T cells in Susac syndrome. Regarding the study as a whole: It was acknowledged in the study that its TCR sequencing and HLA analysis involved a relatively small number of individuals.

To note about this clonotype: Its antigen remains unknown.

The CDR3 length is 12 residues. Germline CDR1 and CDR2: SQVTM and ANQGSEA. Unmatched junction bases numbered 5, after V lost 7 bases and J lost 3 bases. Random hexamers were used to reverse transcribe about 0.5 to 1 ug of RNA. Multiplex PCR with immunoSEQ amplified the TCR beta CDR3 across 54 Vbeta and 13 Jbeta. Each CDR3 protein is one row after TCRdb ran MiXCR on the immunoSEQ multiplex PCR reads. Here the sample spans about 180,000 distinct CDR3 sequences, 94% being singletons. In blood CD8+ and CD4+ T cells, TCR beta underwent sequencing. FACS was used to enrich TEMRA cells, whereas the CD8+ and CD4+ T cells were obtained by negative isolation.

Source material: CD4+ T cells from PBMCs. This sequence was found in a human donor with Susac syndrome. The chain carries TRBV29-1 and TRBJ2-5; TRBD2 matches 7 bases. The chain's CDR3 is CSGYAGEETQYF. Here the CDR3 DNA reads TGCAGCGGTTACGCGGGGGAAGAGACCCAGTACTTC.